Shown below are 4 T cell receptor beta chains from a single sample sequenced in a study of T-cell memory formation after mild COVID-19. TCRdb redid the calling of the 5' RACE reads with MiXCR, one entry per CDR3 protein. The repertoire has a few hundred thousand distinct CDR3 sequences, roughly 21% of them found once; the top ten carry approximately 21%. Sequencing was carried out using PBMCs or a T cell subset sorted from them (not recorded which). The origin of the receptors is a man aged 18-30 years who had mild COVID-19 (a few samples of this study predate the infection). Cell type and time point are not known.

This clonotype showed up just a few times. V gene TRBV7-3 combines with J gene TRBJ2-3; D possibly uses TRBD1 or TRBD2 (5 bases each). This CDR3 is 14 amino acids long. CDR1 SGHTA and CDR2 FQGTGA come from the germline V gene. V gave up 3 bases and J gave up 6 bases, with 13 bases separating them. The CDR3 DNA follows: TGTGCCAGCAGCTTTGAGGGTTGGGGGGATACGCAGTATTTT. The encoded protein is CASSFEGWGDTQYF.

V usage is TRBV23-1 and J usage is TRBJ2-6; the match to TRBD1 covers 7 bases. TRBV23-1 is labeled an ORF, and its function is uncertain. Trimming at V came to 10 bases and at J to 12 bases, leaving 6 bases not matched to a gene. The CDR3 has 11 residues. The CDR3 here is CATKTGAVLTF. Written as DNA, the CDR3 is TGCGCCACAAAAACAGGGGCCGTCCTGACTTTC.

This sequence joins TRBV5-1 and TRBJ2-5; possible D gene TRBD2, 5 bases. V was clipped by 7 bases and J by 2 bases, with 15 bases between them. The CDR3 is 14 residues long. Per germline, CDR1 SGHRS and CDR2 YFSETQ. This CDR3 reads CASQDVRVQETQYF. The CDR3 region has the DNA TGCGCCAGCCAAGACGTGAGGGTACAAGAGACCCAGTACTTC. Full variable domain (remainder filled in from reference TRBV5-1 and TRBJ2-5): KAGVTQTPRYLIKTRGQQVTLSCSPISGHRSVSWYQQTPGQGLQFLFEYFSETQRNKGNFPGRFSGRQFSNSRSEMNVSTLELGDSALYLCASQDVRVQETQYFGPGTRLLVL.

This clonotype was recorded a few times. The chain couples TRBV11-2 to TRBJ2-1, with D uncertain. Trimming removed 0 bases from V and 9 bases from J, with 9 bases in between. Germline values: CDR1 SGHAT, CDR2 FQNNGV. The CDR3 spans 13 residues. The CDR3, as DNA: TGTGCCAGCAGCTTAGATCTGTTCCCTGAGCAGTTCTTC. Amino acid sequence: CASSLDLFPEQFF.